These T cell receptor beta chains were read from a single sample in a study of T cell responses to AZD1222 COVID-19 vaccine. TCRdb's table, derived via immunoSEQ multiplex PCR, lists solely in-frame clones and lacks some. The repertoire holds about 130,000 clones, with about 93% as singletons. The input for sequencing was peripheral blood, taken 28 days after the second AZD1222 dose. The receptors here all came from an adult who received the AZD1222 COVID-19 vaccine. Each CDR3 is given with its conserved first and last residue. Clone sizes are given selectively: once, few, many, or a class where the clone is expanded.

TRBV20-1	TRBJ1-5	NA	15	CSASPFDYSNQPQHF
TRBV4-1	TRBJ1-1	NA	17	CASSQGSIWQLNTEAFF
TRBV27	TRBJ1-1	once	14	CASSRGRENTEAFF
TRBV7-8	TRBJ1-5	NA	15	CASSLGQVSNQPQHF
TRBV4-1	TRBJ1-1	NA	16	CASSQAVRGVTTEAFF
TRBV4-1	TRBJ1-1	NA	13	CASSQDGDTEAFF
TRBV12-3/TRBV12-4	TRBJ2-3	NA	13	CASRPAGTDTQYF
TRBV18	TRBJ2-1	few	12	CASSPTSREQFF
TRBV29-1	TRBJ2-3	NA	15	CSVWRRDRGADTQYF
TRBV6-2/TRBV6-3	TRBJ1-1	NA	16	CASSDLWTGTNTEAFF
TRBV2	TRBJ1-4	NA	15	CASNLLGQGREKLFF
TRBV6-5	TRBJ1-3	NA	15	CASSFGSGSGNTIYF
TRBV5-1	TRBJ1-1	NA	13	CASSPLSNTEAFF
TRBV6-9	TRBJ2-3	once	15	CASSPTGPSTDTQYF
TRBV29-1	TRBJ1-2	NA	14	CSALRGTTNYGYTF
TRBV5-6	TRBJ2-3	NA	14	CASSGSTGADTQYF
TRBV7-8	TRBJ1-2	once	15	CASSLALGLDYGYTF
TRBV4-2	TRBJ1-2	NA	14	CASSQLRTGGGYTF
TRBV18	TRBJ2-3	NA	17	CASSPMTSGGAGDTQYF
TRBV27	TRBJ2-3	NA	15	CASRPKTSSTDTQYF
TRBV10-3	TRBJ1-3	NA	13	CAIRTGAGNTIYF
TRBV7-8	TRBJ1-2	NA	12	CASSPTREDYTF
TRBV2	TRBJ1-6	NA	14	CASSVTGGNSPLHF
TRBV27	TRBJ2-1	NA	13	CASSNYGDNEQFF
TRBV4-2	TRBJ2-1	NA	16	CASSQRSGGASNEQFF
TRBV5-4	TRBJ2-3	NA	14	CASSFSTAADTQYF
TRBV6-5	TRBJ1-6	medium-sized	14	CASSTGDRSSPLHF
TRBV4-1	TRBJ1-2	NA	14	CASSQEGLPYGYTF
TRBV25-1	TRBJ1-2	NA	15	CASSEWDRGNYGYTF
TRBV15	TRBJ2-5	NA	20	CATSRDAPSNPIQDSGTQYF
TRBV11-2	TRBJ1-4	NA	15	CASSVAGRFNEKLFF
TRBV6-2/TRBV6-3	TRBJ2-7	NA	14	CASSYSGASYEQYF
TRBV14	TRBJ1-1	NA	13	CASSPSLNTEAFF
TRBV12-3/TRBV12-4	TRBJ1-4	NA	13	CASSLADNEKLFF
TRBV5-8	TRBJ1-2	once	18	CASSLRQGLLAPVYGYTF
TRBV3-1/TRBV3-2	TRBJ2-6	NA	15	CASSPPFGGANVLTF
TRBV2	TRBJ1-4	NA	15	CASTYRGTNNEKLFF
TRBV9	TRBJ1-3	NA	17	CASSGSRDRVTGNTIYF
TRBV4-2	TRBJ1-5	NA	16	CASSFLRGGVWQPQHF
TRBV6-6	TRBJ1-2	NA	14	CASSYSNRAGGYTF
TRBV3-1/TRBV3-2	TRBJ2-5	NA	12	CASAGPGETQYF
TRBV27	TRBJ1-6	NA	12	CASSQPGTRLHF
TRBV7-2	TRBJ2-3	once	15	CASSLVAGGGDTQYF
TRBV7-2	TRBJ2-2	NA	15	CASSSPAGVSGELFF
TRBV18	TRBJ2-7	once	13	CASSPRDRGEQYF
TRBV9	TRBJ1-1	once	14	CASAETGAVTEAFF
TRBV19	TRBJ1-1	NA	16	CASSTAFGGARTEAFF
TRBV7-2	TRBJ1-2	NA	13	CASSFRVNYGYTF
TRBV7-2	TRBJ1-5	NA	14	CASSFAIRGQPQHF
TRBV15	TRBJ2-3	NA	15	CATSSRTVSTDTQYF
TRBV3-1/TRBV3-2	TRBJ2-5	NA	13	CASRLTSGETQYF
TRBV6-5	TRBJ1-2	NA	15	CASSLLEGGGYGYTF
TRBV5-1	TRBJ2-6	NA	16	CASSLRTVSGANVLTF
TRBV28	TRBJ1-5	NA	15	CASAGSWTGDQPQHF
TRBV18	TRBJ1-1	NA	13	CASSLGQARGAFF